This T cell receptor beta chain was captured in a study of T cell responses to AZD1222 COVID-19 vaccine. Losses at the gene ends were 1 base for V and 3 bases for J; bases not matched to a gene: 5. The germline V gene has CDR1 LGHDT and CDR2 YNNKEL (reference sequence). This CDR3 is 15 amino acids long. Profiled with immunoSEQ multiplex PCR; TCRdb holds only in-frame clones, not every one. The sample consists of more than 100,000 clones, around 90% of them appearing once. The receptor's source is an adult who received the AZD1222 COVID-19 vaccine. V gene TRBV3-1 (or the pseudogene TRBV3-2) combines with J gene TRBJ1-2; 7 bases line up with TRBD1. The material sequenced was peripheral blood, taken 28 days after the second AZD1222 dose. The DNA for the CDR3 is TGTGCCAGCAGCCAAGGGGGGCAGGGGGACTATGGCTACACCTTC. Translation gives CASSQGGQGDYGYTF.